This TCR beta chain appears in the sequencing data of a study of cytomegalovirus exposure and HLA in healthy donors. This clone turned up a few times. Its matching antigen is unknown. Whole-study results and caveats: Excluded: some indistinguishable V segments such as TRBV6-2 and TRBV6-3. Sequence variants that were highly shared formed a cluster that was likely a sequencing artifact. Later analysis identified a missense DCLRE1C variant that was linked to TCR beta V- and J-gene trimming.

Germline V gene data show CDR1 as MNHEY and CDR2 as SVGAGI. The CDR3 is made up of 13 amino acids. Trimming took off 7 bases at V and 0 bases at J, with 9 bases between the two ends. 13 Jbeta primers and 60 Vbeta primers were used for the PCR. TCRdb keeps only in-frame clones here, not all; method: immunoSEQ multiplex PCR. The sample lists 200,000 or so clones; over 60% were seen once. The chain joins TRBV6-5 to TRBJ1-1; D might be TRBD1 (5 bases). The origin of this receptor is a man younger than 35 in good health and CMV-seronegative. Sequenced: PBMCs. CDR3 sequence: CASTETVNTEAFF. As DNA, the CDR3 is TGTGCCAGCACCGAGACAGTGAACACTGAAGCTTTCTTT.